The source of this TCR beta chain is a study of shared clonotypes between healthy human individuals. Some clones are missing from TCRdb's copy, which holds only in-frame ones; the method was immunoSEQ multiplex PCR. The sample lists roughly 2.4 million clones; about 94% were seen once. This CDR3 has 14 amino acids. CDR1 is SNHLY, CDR2 FYNNEI, per germline. With V trimmed by 4 bases and J by 9 bases, 6 bases remained unmatched. Sequencing input: naive CD4+ T cells sorted from blood. Sample subset: CD45RA+ positively selected. The chain couples TRBV2 to TRBJ2-1, with 10 bases fitting TRBD2. The sequence derives from a man aged 18-30 years in good health. The CDR3 protein is CASSARVAGGEQFF. The CDR3, as DNA: TGTGCCAGCAGTGCCAGGGTAGCGGGAGGTGAGCAGTTCTTC.